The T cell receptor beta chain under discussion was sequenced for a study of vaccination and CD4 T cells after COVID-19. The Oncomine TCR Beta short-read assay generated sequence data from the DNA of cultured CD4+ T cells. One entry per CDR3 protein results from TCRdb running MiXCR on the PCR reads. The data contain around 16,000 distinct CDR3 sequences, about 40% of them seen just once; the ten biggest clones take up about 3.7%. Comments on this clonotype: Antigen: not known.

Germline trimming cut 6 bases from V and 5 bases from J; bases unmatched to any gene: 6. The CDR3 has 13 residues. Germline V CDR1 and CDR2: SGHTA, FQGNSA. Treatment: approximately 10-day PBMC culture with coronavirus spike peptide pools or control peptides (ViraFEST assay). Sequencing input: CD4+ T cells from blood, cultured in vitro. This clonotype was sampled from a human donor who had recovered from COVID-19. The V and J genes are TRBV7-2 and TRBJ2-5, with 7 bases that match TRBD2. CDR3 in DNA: TGTGCCAGCAGGGGGAGGGCCCTCGAGACCCAGTACTTC. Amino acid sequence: CASRGRALETQYF.